These 9 T cell receptor beta chains came from one sample sequenced in a study of T cell repertoires in cytomegalovirus infection. TCRdb processed the reads anew with MiXCR; each CDR3 protein has one entry. The repertoire holds roughly 800,000 distinct CDR3 sequences, roughly 29% seen once, with about an eighth in the top ten. These TCRs' antigens remain unknown. The sample consisted of cultured CD8+ T cells from PBMCs, taken from culture after CMV antigen stimulation. These receptor sequences come from a human donor in good health (CMV status not recorded). Some clones in this sample may be carry-over from other donors' samples.

The chain recombines TRBV12-3 or TRBV12-4 with TRBJ1-1; 9 bases agree with TRBD1. The length of the CDR3 is 14 residues. The V segment lost 4 bases and the J segment 10 bases; nucleotides outside the gene matches: 10. CDR3 coding DNA: TGTGCCAGCAGTTCCACAGGGGGCAAGGGTCGAGCTTTCTTT. It encodes CASSSTGGKGRAFF.

This clonotype was seen a handful of times. The gene calls are TRBV27 and TRBJ2-3; 8 nucleotides agree with TRBD1. CDR1 is MNHEY, CDR2 SMNVEV, per germline (reference sequence). The CDR3 has 15 amino acids. The ends lost 3 bases at V and 6 bases at J; junction bases unmatched: 8. The DNA for the CDR3 is TGTGCCAGCAGTTTCTCAGGGGGCCTGCCGGATACGCAGTATTTT. The encoded protein is CASSFSGGLPDTQYF.

The CDR3 DNA sequence: TGTGCCTCGCGGCCCGACACTGAAGCTTTCTTT. This gives the protein CASRPDTEAFF. This chain connects TRBV7-4 to TRBJ1-1; D unclear. V lost 11 bases and J lost 3, with 10 bases in between. This CDR3 has 11 residues. CDR1 and CDR2 (germline): SGHVT, SQSDAQ.

This clonotype was counted ten times or more. The chain combines TRBV7-2 with TRBJ1-6, with D unclear. CDR3 length: 11 residues. CDR1 and CDR2 (germline): SGHTA, FQGNSA. Trimming removed 8 bases from V and 8 bases from J, with 7 bases in between. CDR3 sequence: CASAGDSPLHF. The CDR3 region has the DNA TGTGCCAGCGCAGGTGATTCACCCCTCCACTTT.

This clonotype was seen a few times. The rearrangement uses TRBV2 and TRBJ1-5, with TRBD1 as a possible D gene (5 bases). The CDR3 has 18 amino acids. Germline V CDR1 and CDR2: SNHLY, FYNNEI. Trimming removed 6 bases at V and 0 bases at J, with 21 bases between. The CDR3 DNA reads as TGTGCCAGCAGGATTCACCGGACAACCGGTTATAGCAATCAGCCCCAGCATTTT. Its translation is CASRIHRTTGYSNQPQHF.

The CDR3 sequence is CASSYTGMGGVYEQYF. The CDR3 DNA reads TGTGCCAGCAGCTATACAGGTATGGGAGGAGTCTACGAGCAGTACTTC. The rearrangement uses TRBV13 and TRBJ2-7, with D possibly matching TRBD2 (6 bases). The CDR3 has 16 amino acids. V was cut by 4 bases and J by 3 bases, with 19 bases left in between. Looked up from germline, CDR1 is PRHDT and CDR2 is FYEKMQ (reference sequence).

This chain links TRBV27 with TRBJ2-7; a possible D gene is TRBD2 (6 bases). The CDR3 sequence is 14 residues long. V lost 6 bases to trimming and J lost 2 bases, with 14 bases between them. Germline CDR1 MNHEY, CDR2 SMNVEV (reference sequence). CDR3 residues: CASSQGGRAYEQYV. The DNA for the CDR3 is TGTGCCAGCAGCCAGGGAGGCAGAGCCTACGAGCAGTACGTC.

This clonotype was picked up a small number of times. The chain has TRBV12-3 or TRBV12-4 and TRBJ2-7; D unclear. The CDR3 contains 12 residues. Trimming cost V 6 bases and J 5 bases, with 11 bases left between them. CDR3 in DNA: TGTGCCAGCAGCCTTCTTTTGGACGAGCAGTACTTC. It specifies CASSLLLDEQYF.

The chain joins TRBV4-3 to TRBJ2-2; 7 bases are shared with TRBD1. The CDR3 spans 15 residues. The germline V gene has CDR1 LGHNA and CDR2 YSLEER. V gave up 6 bases and J gave up 1 base; unmatched junction bases: 5. In DNA form, the CDR3 reads TGCGCCAGCAGGGACAGGACAAAGAACACCGGGGAGCTGTTTTTT. Translation gives CASRDRTKNTGELFF.